Given below is one T cell receptor (beta chain) in context. Its antigen is not yet known. Per-nucleotide qualities are absent, and no much larger clonotype sits a single base away. The data belong to a study of blood T cell repertoires in COVID-19 (dated by TCRdb to about 2020). Context from the whole study: The collaborator samples originated in the United States, Italy and Spain and spanned the acute and convalescent phases of COVID-19. The prospective study material was composed of cDNA or gDNA derived from T cells, B-cell-depleted T cells, or PBMCs. Where HLA class I and class II types were available, the types were taken from metadata supplied by the sample provider, not from assay-based typing. The sample metadata nearly always contained a de-identified subject ID, COVID-19 status, age in years and sex. Deeply sampled blood TCRbeta repertoires from subjects exposed to, actively infected with, or recovered from COVID-19 were included in the dataset. The samples were drawn from two sources: the first 160 participants of the ongoing ImmuneRACE study, and fewer than 1,500 subjects contributed by 6 global collaborators. The repertoires were made available in a free public database intended to serve as a resource for research on the immune response to SARS-CoV-2. What the research found in general, with its limitations: The quantity of clinical and demographic metadata differed by source and by participant and was supplied without curation.

TCRbeta CDR3 regions were amplified from genomic DNA by means of the immunoSEQ Assay, a bias-controlled multiplex PCR. The source study handled its data this way. The number of nucleated cells in each sample was estimated by amplification of reference gene primers within the assay. Sequence reads were collapsed and filtered to measure the absolute abundance of every unique TCRbeta CDR3 rearrangement. For each sample, productive Simpson clonality was calculated as the square root of Simpson's diversity index over productive rearrangements. In its TCRdb copy, this immuneACCESS table keeps in-frame sequences only and misses some clones. Where compared with another copy, unresolved V genes explain less than half of these, and the others have no known cause. The DNA was the basis for D and trimming; V, J and clone size are from that table. The sample yields fewer than 150,000 clones; about 86% were counted once. The top ten hold 0.75% to 0.9% of the sample.

Collaborating institutions collected whole blood in K2EDTA tubes following their own protocols. Collaborator samples were shipped for TCRbeta analysis as frozen whole blood, isolated PBMCs, or DNA extracted from either sample type. The germline V gene (reference sequence) specifies DFQATT as CDR1 and SNEGSKA as CDR2. Trimming removed 3 bases from V and 0 bases from J, leaving 8 bases between the germline ends. The CDR3 covers 13 residues, taking in both the cysteine and the phenylalanine. Only the CDR3 DNA is retained, 39 bases long and in frame from the first base. Sample: peripheral blood. The source of this sequence is a woman aged 50 to 65 with active or convalescent COVID-19. This chain joins TRBV20-1 to TRBJ1-2; there is no confident call for the D gene. The DNA reads TGCAGTGCTAGTGGGGAGACTAACTATGGCTACACCTTC. This yields the protein CSASGETNYGYTF.